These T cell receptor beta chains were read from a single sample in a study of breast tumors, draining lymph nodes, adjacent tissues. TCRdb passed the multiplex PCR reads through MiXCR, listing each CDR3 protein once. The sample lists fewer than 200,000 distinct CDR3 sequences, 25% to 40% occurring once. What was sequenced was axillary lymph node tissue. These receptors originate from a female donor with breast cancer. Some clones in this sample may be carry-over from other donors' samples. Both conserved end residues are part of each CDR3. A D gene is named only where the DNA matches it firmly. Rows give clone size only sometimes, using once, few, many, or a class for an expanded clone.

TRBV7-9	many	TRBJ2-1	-	CASSSGGEQFF	TGTGCCAGCAGCTCAGGTGGGGAGCAGTTCTTC
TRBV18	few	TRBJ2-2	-	CASSQNLVTGSPGELFF	TGTGCCAGCTCACAGAACCTAGTAACGGGGTCCCCCGGGGAGCTGTTTTTT
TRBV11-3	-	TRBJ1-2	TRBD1	CASSRDRGVGYTF	TGTGCCAGCAGCCGGGACAGGGGGGTTGGCTACACCTTC
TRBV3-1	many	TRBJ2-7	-	CASSSLGRRSYEQYF	TGTGCCAGCAGCTCCTTGGGTAGGAGGTCCTACGAGCAGTACTTC
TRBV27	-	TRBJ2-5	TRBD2	CASGLSGGAQETQYF	TGTGCCAGCGGCCTTTCGGGGGGGGCACAAGAGACCCAGTACTTC
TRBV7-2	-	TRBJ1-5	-	CASSRPGSNQPQHF	TGTGCCAGCAGCCGTCCGGGCAGTAATCAGCCCCAGCATTTT
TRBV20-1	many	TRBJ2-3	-	CSARDAANLDRNTQYF	TGCAGTGCTAGAGACGCGGCAAATTTAGACAGGAATACGCAGTATTTT
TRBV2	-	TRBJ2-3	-	CASTLDGGTDTQYF	TGTGCCAGCACCTTGGACGGGGGAACAGATACGCAGTATTTT
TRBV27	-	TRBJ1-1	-	CAGSLGGRVTEAFF	TGTGCCGGCAGTTTAGGAGGGCGGGTCACTGAAGCTTTCTTT
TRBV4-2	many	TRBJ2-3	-	CASSPERRSTDTQYF	TGTGCCAGCAGCCCGGAAAGGCGTAGCACAGATACGCAGTATTTT
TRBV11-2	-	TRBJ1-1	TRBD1	CASSLDGGQGPSF	TGTGCCAGCAGCTTAGATGGGGGACAGGGTCCCAGTTTT
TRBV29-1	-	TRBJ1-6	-	CRVRVRGNSPLHF	TGCAGGGTAAGAGTCAGGGGAAATTCCCCCCTCCACTTT
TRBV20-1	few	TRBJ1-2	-	CSAKYSNYGYTF	TGCAGTGCTAAGTACAGTAACTATGGCTACACCTTC
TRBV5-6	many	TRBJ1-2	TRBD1	CASSRQGWGVNYGYTF	TGTGCCAGCAGCAGACAGGGATGGGGCGTAAACTATGGCTACACCTTC
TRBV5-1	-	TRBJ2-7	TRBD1	CASSLSFRTGYYYEQYF	TGCGCCAGCAGCTTGAGTTTTCGGACAGGTTACTACTACGAGCAGTACTTC
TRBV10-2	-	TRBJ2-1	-	CASSEWVEYNEQFF	TGCGCCAGCAGTGAGTGGGTAGAGTACAATGAGCAGTTCTTC
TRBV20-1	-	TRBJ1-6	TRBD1	CSAREGQGGGNSPLHF	TGCAGTGCTAGAGAGGGACAGGGGGGAGGGAATTCACCCCTCCACTTT
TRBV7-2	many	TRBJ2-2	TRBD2	CASSPRTGLAAGGELFF	TGTGCCAGCAGCCCCCGAACAGGACTAGCCGCAGGGGGGGAGCTGTTTTTT
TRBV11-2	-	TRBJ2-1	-	CASSLDLTTHGIDEQFF	TGTGCCAGCAGCTTAGACCTGACTACCCATGGTATAGATGAGCAGTTCTTC
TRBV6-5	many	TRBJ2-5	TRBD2	CASRLVGGQETQYF	TGTGCCAGCAGACTTGTGGGGGGGCAAGAGACCCAGTACTTC
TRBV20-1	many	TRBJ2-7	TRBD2	CSAQLAGGPIEQYF	TGCAGTGCTCAGCTAGCGGGAGGCCCCATCGAGCAGTACTTC
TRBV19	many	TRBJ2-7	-	CASSIWGKQMYEQYF	TGTGCCAGTAGTATCTGGGGGAAACAGATGTACGAGCAGTACTTC
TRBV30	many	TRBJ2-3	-	CAWTSAGDTQYF	TGTGCCTGGACTAGCGCAGGAGATACGCAGTATTTT
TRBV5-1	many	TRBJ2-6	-	CASSLVAGTASSGANVLTF	TGCGCCAGCAGCTTGGTAGCCGGGACGGCAAGCTCTGGGGCCAACGTCCTGACTTTC
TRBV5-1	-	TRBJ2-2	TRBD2	CAGRASGSIGTGELFF	TGCGCCGGCAGGGCTAGCGGGAGCATCGGTACCGGGGAGCTGTTTTTT
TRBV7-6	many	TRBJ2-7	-	CASSLEATTTYEQHF	TGTGCCAGCAGCTTAGAGGCCACCACCACCTACGAGCAGCACTTC
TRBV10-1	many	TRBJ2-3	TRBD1	CASSRDSHTDTQYF	TGCGCCAGCAGTCGGGACAGCCACACAGATACGCAGTATTTT
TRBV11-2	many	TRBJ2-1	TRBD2	CASSPWTSGANEQFF	TGTGCCAGCAGCCCTTGGACTAGCGGGGCCAATGAGCAGTTCTTC
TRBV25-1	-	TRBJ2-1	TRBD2	CASPPQFLREGGSYYNEQFF	TGTGCCAGCCCGCCTCAGTTTTTGCGGGAGGGCGGGTCCTACTACAATGAGCAGTTCTTC
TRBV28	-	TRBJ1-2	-	CASSSDIAYGYTF	TGTGCCAGCAGTTCAGACATAGCCTATGGCTACACCTTC
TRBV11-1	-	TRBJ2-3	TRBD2	CASRPGTSSGTDTQYF	TGTGCCAGCAGACCCGGGACTAGCTCCGGGACAGATACGCAGTATTTT
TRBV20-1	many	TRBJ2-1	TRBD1	CSARDRVSPRNEQFF	TGCAGTGCTAGGGACAGGGTGTCCCCACGCAATGAGCAGTTCTTC
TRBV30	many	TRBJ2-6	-	CAWSVGRRLSNVLTF	TGTGCCTGGAGTGTAGGTAGACGGTTGTCCAACGTCCTGACTTTC
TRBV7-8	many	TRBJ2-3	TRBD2	CASSPRTSGRSTQYF	TGTGCCAGCAGCCCCCGGACTAGCGGGAGGAGTACGCAGTATTTT
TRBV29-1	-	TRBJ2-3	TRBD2	CSVEGLAAADTQYF	TGCAGCGTTGAGGGGCTAGCGGCTGCAGATACACAGTATTTT
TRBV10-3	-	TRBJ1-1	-	CATARDMNTEAFF	TGTGCCACCGCCCGGGACATGAACACTGAAGCTTTCTTT
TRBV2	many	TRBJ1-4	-	CASSEEGGWNEKLFF	TGTGCCAGCAGTGAAGAGGGGGGTTGGAATGAAAAACTGTTTTTT
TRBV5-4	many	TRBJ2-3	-	CASSESSTDTQYF	TGTGCCAGCAGCGAGTCGTCCACAGATACGCAGTATTTT
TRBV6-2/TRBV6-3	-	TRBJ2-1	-	CASIRAAAVNNEQLF	TGTGCCAGCATACGGGCGGCGGCTGTAAACAATGAGCAGCTCTTC
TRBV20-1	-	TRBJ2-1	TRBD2	CSARDFIGLAGRDEQFF	TGCAGTGCTAGAGATTTCATAGGACTAGCGGGAAGGGATGAGCAGTTCTTC